Here is one T cell receptor (beta chain) with its context. The data stem from a study of T-cell memory formation after mild COVID-19. The V gene's germline CDR1 is MNHEY and CDR2 SVGAGI. There are 17 residues in the CDR3. V was pared by 0 bases and J by 2 bases, with 6 bases of the junction left unmatched. MiXCR, run by TCRdb on the 5' RACE reads, gives a single entry per CDR3 protein. The sample carries roughly 560,000 distinct CDR3 sequences, just over 20% recorded once. Sequenced input: PBMCs or a T cell subset sorted from them (not recorded which). The gene calls are TRBV6-5 and TRBJ2-1; 8 positions agree with TRBD2. This TCR came from an adult woman who had mild COVID-19 (a few samples of this study predate the infection). Cell type and time point are not known. The CDR3 sequence: CASSYSLLAGTYNEQFF. In nucleotides, the CDR3 is TGTGCCAGCAGTTACTCGCTCCTAGCGGGTACCTACAATGAGCAGTTCTTC.